The next 28 T cell receptor beta chains were all read from a single sample in a study of blood T cell repertoires in COVID-19. Some clones are missing from TCRdb's copy, which holds only in-frame ones; the method was immunoSEQ multiplex PCR. The sample includes around 92,000 clones, about 74% of them seen just once. What was sequenced was peripheral blood. These receptors were taken from a man in his 70s with COVID-19, enrolled during active disease.

Regarding this clone: Other DNA sequences in this specimen translate into the identical CDR3. J is TRBJ2-7 and V is TRBV9, with 10 positions matching TRBD2. Germline lookup yields CDR1 SGDLS and CDR2 YYNGEE. V shed 0 bases, J shed 6 bases, and the junction held 3 bases outside the gene matches. CDR3 size: 14 residues. CDR3 DNA sequence: TGTGCCAGCAGCGTAGAGTCTAGCGGGAGCGAGCAGTACTTC. Protein product: CASSVESSGSEQYF.

The rearrangement uses TRBV6-6 and TRBJ2-3; 13 bases map to TRBD2. Germline CDR1 MNHNY, CDR2 SVGAGI (reference sequence). The CDR3 is made up of 15 amino acids. The J segment lost 8 bases and the V segment lost 2 bases, leaving 4 bases of the junction unmatched. CDR3 region: CASSYGLAGVPTQYF. The DNA for the CDR3 is TGTGCCAGCAGTTACGGACTAGCGGGAGTACCTACGCAGTATTTT.

The chain links TRBV7-8 to TRBJ1-6, with 9 bases matching TRBD1. This CDR3 comprises 15 residues. Germline CDR1 SGHVS, CDR2 FQNEAQ. V lost 5 bases to trimming and J lost 8 bases; unmatched junction nucleotides: 7. The DNA of the CDR3 is TGTGCCAGCAGCCCGAGACAGGGGGGTGATTCACCCCTCCACTTT. Encoded protein: CASSPRQGGDSPLHF.

This chain connects TRBV2 to TRBJ2-6; D gene uncertain. With 2 bases removed from V and 0 bases from J, the gap between germline ends came to 8 bases. The CDR3 runs to 16 residues. Germline CDR1 SNHLY, CDR2 FYNNEI. Here the CDR3 DNA reads TGTGCCAGCAGTGAATCCGCGGTCTCTGGGGCCAACGTCCTGACTTTC. It encodes CASSESAVSGANVLTF.

V gene TRBV6-5 combines with J gene TRBJ2-1; 12 bases line up with TRBD2. Looked up from germline, CDR1 is MNHEY and CDR2 is SVGAGI. Trimming cost V 6 bases and J 10 bases; bases outside gene matches: 4. CDR3 size: 13 residues. This CDR3 reads CASRDGLAGEQFF. As DNA, the CDR3 is TGTGCCAGCAGGGACGGACTAGCGGGAGAGCAGTTCTTC.

The genes are TRBV5-6 and TRBJ1-2; D possibly corresponds to TRBD1 (6 bases). The germline gives CDR1 SGHDT, CDR2 YYEEEE. CDR3 length: 14 amino acids. The ends were cut back, 0 bases at V and 9 bases at J, with 15 bases in the middle. The CDR3 loop reads CASSLATGYGSYTF. As DNA, the CDR3 is TGTGCCAGCAGCTTGGCTACAGGGTATGGTAGCTACACCTTC.

The chain joins TRBV7-3 to TRBJ2-2; the match to TRBD2 covers 10 bases. Germline V lookup: CDR1 SGHTA, CDR2 FQGTGA. After removal of 4 bases from V and 6 bases from J, the junction contained 5 bases not matched to a gene. CDR3 length equals 15 residues. The CDR3 bases are TGTGCCAGCAGCTCTAGCGGGAGTATGTCCGGGGAGCTGTTTTTT. This encodes CASSSSGSMSGELFF.

The V gene is TRBV27, the J gene TRBJ1-6; D is ambiguous. Between the trimmed V and J ends, which lost 9 bases and 7 bases, there was a span of 10 bases. The length of the CDR3 is 12 residues. Germline CDR1 and CDR2: MNHEY and SMNVEV (reference sequence). The CDR3 DNA sequence: TGTGCCAGTGGACTGCCGAATTCACCCCTCCACTTT. Encoded protein: CASGLPNSPLHF.

The chain carries TRBV19 and TRBJ1-5, with 9 bases aligning to TRBD1. CDR3 size: 14 residues. Germline V gene data show CDR1 as LNHDA and CDR2 as SQIVND (reference sequence). J gave up 7 bases and V 8 bases, and 9 bases lay outside the gene matches. The CDR3 nucleotides read TGTGCCAGTGACCCACAGGGGGCGGCACAGCCCCAGCATTTT. Encoded protein: CASDPQGAAQPQHF. Together with reference TRBV19 and TRBJ1-5, the CDR3 gives the full variable domain: DGGITQSPKYLFRKEGQNVTLSCEQNLNHDAMYWYRQDPGQGLRLIYYSQIVNDFQKGDIAEGYSVSREKKESFPLTVTSAQKNPTAFYLCASDPQGAAQPQHFGDGTRLSIL.

There are a few counts of this clone. The V gene is TRBV27, the J gene TRBJ2-7; 12 bases map to TRBD1. Germline V gene lookup returns CDR1 MNHEY and CDR2 SMNVEV (reference sequence). The V gene end was trimmed by 6 bases and the J gene end by 4 bases; junction bases not matched to a gene: 7. The CDR3 contains 15 residues. CDR3 nucleotides: TGTGCCAGCAGCTCCGGGACAGGGGGCTCGTACGAGCAGTACTTC. Amino acids: CASSSGTGGSYEQYF.

This clone was seen repeatedly, ten times or more. The chain carries TRBV19 and TRBJ1-5; D not certain. The ends were cut back, 3 bases at V and 5 bases at J, with 11 bases in the middle. The CDR3 sequence is 14 residues long. Germline V gene lookup returns CDR1 LNHDA and CDR2 SQIVND (reference sequence). The CDR3 reads CASSIKVQHQPQHF. The CDR3 DNA sequence: TGTGCCAGTAGTATTAAAGTACAGCATCAGCCCCAGCATTTT.

The genes are TRBV6-2 or TRBV6-3 and TRBJ1-2; the D gene is possibly TRBD1 (6 bases). The CDR3 has 17 amino acids. The V and J ends lost 0 bases and 0 bases respectively, with 14 bases between them. Germline V CDR1 and CDR2: MNHEY, SVGEGT. In DNA form, the CDR3 reads TGTGCCAGCAGTTACTCGGGACATTGGGTAGCTAACTATGGCTACACCTTC. Translation gives CASSYSGHWVANYGYTF.

This chain links TRBV27 with TRBJ2-7; TRBD1 aligns across 8 bases. Unmatched junction bases numbered 8, after V lost 5 bases and J lost 2 bases. The germline V gene has CDR1 MNHEY and CDR2 SMNVEV (reference sequence). The CDR3 loop spans 15 amino acids. The CDR3 region has the DNA TGTGCCAGCAGTCTTGACAGGGGAGGCCCCTACGAGCAGTACTTC. Translation: CASSLDRGGPYEQYF.

The chain links TRBV7-2 to TRBJ2-3; 12 nucleotides agree with TRBD2. Trimming removed 0 bases from V and 5 bases from J; junction bases left unmatched: 3. Germline V CDR1 and CDR2: SGHTA, FQGNSA. The CDR3 length is 16 residues. CDR3 sequence: CASSLAGGLAGDTQYF. The CDR3 DNA is TGTGCCAGCAGCTTAGCGGGGGGACTAGCGGGAGATACGCAGTATTTT. Looking up the rest from reference TRBV7-2 and TRBJ2-3 gives the full variable domain: GAGVSQSPSNKVTEKGKDVELRCDPISGHTALYWYRQSLGQGLEFLIYFQGNSAPDKSGLPSDRFSAERTGGSVSTLTIQRTQQEDSAVYLCASSLAGGLAGDTQYFGPGTRLTVL.

This clone was counted a few times. The rearrangement links TRBV7-9 to TRBJ1-4; possible D gene TRBD1, 5 bases. The CDR3 extends over 14 amino acids. Germline lookup yields CDR1 SEHNR and CDR2 FQNEAQ (reference sequence). V was shortened by 1 base and J by 10 bases, with 13 bases between the two germline ends. CDR3 in amino acids: CASSLGTEGRKLFF. In DNA, the CDR3 is TGTGCCAGCAGCTTAGGGACGGAGGGACGAAAACTGTTTTTT.

The chain links TRBV7-9 to TRBJ2-7; D might be TRBD1 (6 bases). The CDR3 length is 15 residues. V lost 0 bases to trimming and J lost 6 bases, with 15 bases between them. The germline gives CDR1 SEHNR, CDR2 FQNEAQ (reference sequence). CDR3 sequence reads: CASSLAKAGESEQYF. The CDR3 DNA reads TGTGCCAGCAGCTTAGCCAAGGCAGGGGAGAGCGAGCAGTACTTC. The variable domain in full, with the rest retrieved from reference TRBV7-9 and TRBJ2-7, is DTGVSQNPRHKITKRGQNVTFRCDPISEHNRLYWYRQTLGQGPEFLTYFQNEAQLEKSRLLSDRFSAERPKGSFSTLEIQRTEQGDSAMYLCASSLAKAGESEQYFGPGTRLTVT.

This clone showed up just a few times. The V gene is TRBV2, the J gene TRBJ1-1, with unresolved D. This CDR3 has 13 amino acids. The V end lost 7 bases, the J end lost 5 bases, and 14 bases lay between the germline ends. From germline, CDR1 is SNHLY and CDR2 FYNNEI. The CDR3 reads CASNQRYETEAFF. In DNA, the CDR3 is TGTGCCAGCAATCAGAGGTACGAGACTGAAGCTTTCTTT.

The V gene is TRBV30, the J gene TRBJ2-1, with TRBD2 matching 13 bases. This CDR3 is built from 17 residues. Germline V lookup: CDR1 GTSNPN, CDR2 SVGIG (reference sequence). Losses at the gene ends were 0 bases for V and 5 bases for J; bases not matched to a gene: 7. CDR3 nucleotides: TGTGCCTGGAGTGTACTTATTGGGACTAGCGGGAACAATGAGCAGTTCTTC. This translates into CAWSVLIGTSGNNEQFF.

This clone was seen once. J is TRBJ2-5 and V is TRBV11-2; tentative D call: TRBD1 (5 bases). V dropped 1 base and J dropped 4 bases, with 13 bases sitting between them. Germline V gene data show CDR1 as SGHAT and CDR2 as FQNNGV. The CDR3 is 15 amino acids. In DNA, the CDR3 is TGTGCCAGCAGCTTAGGAGCAGGGATGGGAGAGACCCAGTACTTC. It translates to CASSLGAGMGETQYF.

The chain uses TRBV27 and TRBJ2-1, with 10 bases that match TRBD2. This CDR3 has 17 amino acids. The germline CDR1 and CDR2 sequences are MNHEY and SMNVEV (reference sequence). With V trimmed by 1 base and J by 4 bases, 7 bases remained unmatched. The CDR3 coding sequence is TGTGCCAGCAGTTTATTGTCAGCGGGAGGGAGTTACAATGAGCAGTTCTTC. Amino acid sequence: CASSLLSAGGSYNEQFF.

The chain has TRBV27 and TRBJ2-6; D is perhaps TRBD1 (5 bases). The V end was cut by 8 bases, the J end by 1 base, with 12 bases between. Germline CDR1 reads MNHEY; CDR2 reads SMNVEV (reference sequence). The CDR3 runs to 15 residues. The CDR3 bases are TGTGCCAGCCCCAGGGTCCAATCTGGGGCCAACGTCCTGACTTTC. Translation gives CASPRVQSGANVLTF.

The chain combines TRBV6-5 with TRBJ2-2, with D possibly TRBD2 on 5 matching bases. CDR3 size: 14 residues. Trimming removed 2 bases at V and 5 bases at J, with 9 bases between. Germline loops: CDR1 MNHEY, CDR2 SVGAGI. CDR3 coding DNA: TGTGCCAGCAGTTACGAGGGAAGAACCGGGGAGCTGTTTTTT. As protein: CASSYEGRTGELFF.

The chain couples TRBV5-4 to TRBJ2-3; a possible D gene is TRBD1 (6 bases). Trimming took off 2 bases at V and 7 bases at J, with 14 bases between the two ends. Germline V gene data show CDR1 as SGHNT and CDR2 as YYREEE (reference sequence). The CDR3 length is 14 residues. The CDR3 spells CASSLRTALNTQYF. The CDR3 bases are TGTGCCAGCAGCTTAAGGACAGCCCTCAATACGCAGTATTTT.

This clone has more than one count but fewer than ten. The chain couples TRBV18 to TRBJ2-1; tentatively, D is TRBD1 (5 bases). Germline V lookup: CDR1 KGHSH, CDR2 LQKENI. Trimming took off 3 bases at V and 3 bases at J, with 15 bases between the two ends. The CDR3 consists of 16 residues. In DNA form, the CDR3 reads TGTGCCAGCTCACCCGTTTTGGGGCCCGGCTACAATGAGCAGTTCTTC. Translating it yields CASSPVLGPGYNEQFF.

The chain combines TRBV9 with TRBJ1-5, with 7 bases fitting TRBD1. Germline V gene lookup returns CDR1 SGDLS and CDR2 YYNGEE. The CDR3 runs to 13 residues. Trimming removed 1 base from V and 5 bases from J; junction bases left unmatched: 0. CDR3 nucleotides: TGTGCCAGCAGCGTAACAGGGGATCAGCCCCAGCATTTT. This codes for CASSVTGDQPQHF.

This clone was seen only once. The CDR3 DNA reads as TGTGCCAGCAGCTTAAGTGCCCAGGGGGCCTACAATGAGCAGTTCTTC. Translating gives CASSLSAQGAYNEQFF. The V and J genes are TRBV7-9 and TRBJ2-1; 7 bases match TRBD1. The ends lost 2 bases at V and 2 bases at J; junction bases unmatched: 6. Per the germline V gene, CDR1 is SEHNR and CDR2 is FQNEAQ (reference sequence). The CDR3 loop spans 16 amino acids.

The chain is built from TRBV6-5 and TRBJ2-1, with 8 bases aligning to TRBD2. Germline CDR1 and CDR2: MNHEY and SVGAGI. The V and J ends lost 7 bases and 2 bases, in that order; junction bases with no gene match: 7. This CDR3 is built from 15 residues. CDR3 DNA: TGTGCCAGCAAAAAAAGCGGGAGTGCCTACAATGAGCAGTTCTTC. Translating it yields CASKKSGSAYNEQFF.

Only one count was recorded for this clone. This chain connects TRBV27 to TRBJ2-7; D call uncertain. The CDR3 covers 15 residues. V was cut by 2 bases and J by 4 bases, with 15 bases left in between. The germline CDR1 and CDR2 sequences are MNHEY and SMNVEV (reference sequence). CDR3 in amino acids: CASSLNSPRSYEQYF. CDR3 coding DNA: TGTGCCAGCAGTTTAAACTCTCCTCGATCTTACGAGCAGTACTTC.